This TCR beta chain was profiled in a study of cytomegalovirus exposure and HLA in healthy donors. Findings and limits, study-wide: DRB1 had the most TCR associations and HLA-C the fewest, a later analysis found, with rates varying by HLA locus. It has been reported that TCR beta sequences accurately predicted the HLA-A and HLA-B alleles of most subjects.

Germline loops: CDR1 SNHLY, CDR2 FYNNEI. The CDR3 sequence is 14 residues long. V dropped 6 bases and J dropped 4; count of bases not matched to a gene: 5. The PCR ran on 60 Vbeta and 13 Jbeta primers. This table comes from immunoSEQ multiplex PCR, and its TCRdb copy is limited to in-frame clones, with some not included. The data show tens of thousands of clones, around 60% seen once. Remarks on this clone: Its specificity is not known.

The chain joins TRBV2 to TRBJ2-2; TRBD2 agrees at 7 bases. The origin of this receptor is a male donor in good health and CMV-seropositive. The specimen was PBMCs. The CDR3: CASRSGAFTGELFF. The DNA of the CDR3 is TGTGCCAGCAGGAGCGGGGCCTTCACCGGGGAGCTGTTTTTT.